What follows is one TCR beta chain and its context. The sample holds other DNA sequences that translate to the same CDR3. In the source study's methods: Estimates of nucleated cell counts were drawn from the amplification of reference gene primers. Clones were read by immunoSEQ multiplex PCR, and TCRdb kept only the in-frame ones, dropping some. The V and J calls and clone size are taken from that table; D and trimming were inferred from the DNA. The sample shows a few hundred thousand clones, 70% to 90% of them seen only once. In germline, CDR1 is LNHDA, CDR2 SQIVND (reference sequence). CDR3 length: 14 amino acids. V lost 5 bases and J lost 5; bases outside the gene matches: 8. The record originates from a study of blood T cell repertoires in COVID-19. As for the study in general: Italy, Spain and the United States were the sources of the convalescent and acute COVID-19 samples.

Sequenced input: peripheral blood. The J gene is TRBJ1-1, the V gene TRBV19, with 7 bases matching TRBD1. This clonotype was obtained from a woman under 40 who had recovered from COVID-19. In DNA, the CDR3 is TGTGCCAGTAGTCCAAGACAGGGCGGAACTGAAGCTTTCTTT. Amino acids: CASSPRQGGTEAFF.